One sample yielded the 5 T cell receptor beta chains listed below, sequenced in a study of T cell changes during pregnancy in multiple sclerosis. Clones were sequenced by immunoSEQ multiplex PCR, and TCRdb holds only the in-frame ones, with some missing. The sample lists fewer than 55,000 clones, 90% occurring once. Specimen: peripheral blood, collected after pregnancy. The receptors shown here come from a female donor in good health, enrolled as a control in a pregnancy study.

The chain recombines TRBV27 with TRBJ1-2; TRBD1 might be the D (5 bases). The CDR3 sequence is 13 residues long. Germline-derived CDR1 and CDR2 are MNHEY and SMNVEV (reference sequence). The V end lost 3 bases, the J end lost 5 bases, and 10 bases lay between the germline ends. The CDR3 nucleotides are TGTGCCAGCAGTTTGACAGTCGGGTATGGCTACACCTTC. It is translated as CASSLTVGYGYTF.

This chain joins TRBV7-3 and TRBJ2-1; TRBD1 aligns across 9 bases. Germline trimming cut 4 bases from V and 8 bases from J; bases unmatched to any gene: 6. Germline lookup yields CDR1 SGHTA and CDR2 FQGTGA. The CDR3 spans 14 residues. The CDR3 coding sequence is TGTGCCAGCAGCTCCCGGGACAGGGTTCATGAGCAGTTCTTC. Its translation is CASSSRDRVHEQFF.

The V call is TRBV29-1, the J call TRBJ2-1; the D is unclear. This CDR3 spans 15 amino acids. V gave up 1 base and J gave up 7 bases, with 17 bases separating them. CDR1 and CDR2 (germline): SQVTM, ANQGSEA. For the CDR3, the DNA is TGCAGCGTTGAAGTTCGGCTAGGTCTTCGGAATGAGCAGTTCTTC. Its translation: CSVEVRLGLRNEQFF.

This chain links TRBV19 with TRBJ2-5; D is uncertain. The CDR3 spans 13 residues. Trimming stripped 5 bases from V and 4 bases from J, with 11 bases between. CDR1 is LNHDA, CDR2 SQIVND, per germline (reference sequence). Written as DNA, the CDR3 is TGTGCCAGTAGTCCTTTAGCTGGAGAGACCCAGTACTTC. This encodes CASSPLAGETQYF.

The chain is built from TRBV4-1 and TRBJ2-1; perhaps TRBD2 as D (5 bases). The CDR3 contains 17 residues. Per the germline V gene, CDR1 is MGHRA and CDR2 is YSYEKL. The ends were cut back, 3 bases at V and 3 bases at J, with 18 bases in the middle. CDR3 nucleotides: TGCGCCAGCAGCCATCTTGCCCCGGGATTTAACTACAATGAGCAGTTCTTC. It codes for CASSHLAPGFNYNEQFF.